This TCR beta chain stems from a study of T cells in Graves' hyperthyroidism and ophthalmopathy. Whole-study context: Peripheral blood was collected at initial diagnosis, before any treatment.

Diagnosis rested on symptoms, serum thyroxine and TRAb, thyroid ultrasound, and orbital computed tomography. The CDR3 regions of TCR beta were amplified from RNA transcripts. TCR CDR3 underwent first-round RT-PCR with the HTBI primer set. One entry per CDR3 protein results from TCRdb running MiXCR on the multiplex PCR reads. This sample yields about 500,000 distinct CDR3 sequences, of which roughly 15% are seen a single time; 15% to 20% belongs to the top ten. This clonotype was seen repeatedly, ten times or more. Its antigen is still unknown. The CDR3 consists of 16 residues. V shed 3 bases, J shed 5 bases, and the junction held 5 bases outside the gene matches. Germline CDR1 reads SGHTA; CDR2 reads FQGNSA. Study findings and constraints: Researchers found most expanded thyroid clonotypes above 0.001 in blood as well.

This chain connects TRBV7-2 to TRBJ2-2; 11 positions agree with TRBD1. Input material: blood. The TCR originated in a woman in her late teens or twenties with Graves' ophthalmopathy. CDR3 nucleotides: TGTGCCAGCAGCTTCTCCGGGACAGGGGGGACCGGGGAGCTGTTTTTT. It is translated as CASSFSGTGGTGELFF.